This T cell receptor beta chain was obtained from a study of early T cells in non-severe SARS-CoV-2 infection. This clonotype was seen ten or more times. TCRdb processed the 5' RACE reads anew with MiXCR; each CDR3 protein has one entry. The profile shows 25,000 to 30,000 distinct CDR3 sequences, roughly 4.5% of them singletons. The CDR3 length is 14 residues. V lost 7 bases and J 0 bases, leaving 10 bases between the germline ends. The chain combines TRBV12-3 or TRBV12-4 with TRBJ1-3, with D unclear. What was sequenced was whole blood. The sequence came from an adult who was a healthcare worker with PCR-confirmed SARS-CoV-2 infection or an uninfected control (not recorded which). As DNA, the CDR3 is TGTGCCAGCACCCAGCTTAGCTCTGGAAACACCATATATTTT. This gives the protein CASTQLSSGNTIYF.